This TCR beta chain comes out of a study of blood T cells in healthy people across ages. Using a J-beta primer mix together with a sample-barcoded 5' primer, a second PCR was run for about 6 to 11 cycles. Unique molecular identifiers of 12 random nucleotides labeled each cDNA. Every sample produced at least 2.5 million CDR3-containing paired-end reads. TCRdb re-derived calls from the 5' RACE reads in MiXCR, one entry per CDR3 protein. Of 650,000 to 800,000 distinct CDR3 sequences listed, 40% to 50% were seen once; the top ten hold about 19%. All donors came from Russia, were Caucasian and healthy, and spanned ages roughly 6 to 100. Isolation yielded PBMCs, at least 6 million per sample, in every case. Germline V CDR1 and CDR2: MDHEN, SYDVKM. The CDR3 consists of 13 residues.

The V gene is TRBV28, the J gene TRBJ2-5, with D possibly being TRBD2 (5 bases). Judging by the DNA end, TRBJ2-7 fits better; the J call may be wrong. The source of this sequence is a man between 60 and 75 years old in good health. The material sequenced was blood. The DNA of the CDR3 is TGTGCCAGCAGACGGACTGACCTTTACGAGCAGTACTTC. Amino acids: CASRRTDLYEQYF.